Sequencing of this TCR beta chain was carried out in a study of technical replicates of blood from several donors. The repertoire was sequenced with immunoSEQ multiplex PCR; TCRdb's copy has only in-frame clones and lacks some. The table has under 85,000 clones, about nine tenths seen once; the top ten hold 0.4% to 0.45%. V was shortened by 1 base and J by 10 bases, with 5 bases between the two germline ends. This CDR3 has 11 amino acids. Germline values: CDR1 MGHRA, CDR2 YSYEKL. The TCR originated in a human donor in good health. The chain links TRBV4-1 to TRBJ2-1; D call uncertain. The sequencing input was T cells isolated from PBMCs. Written as DNA, the CDR3 is TGCGCCAGCAGCCAAGGCAGAGAGCAGTTCTTC. As protein: CASSQGREQFF.